This T cell receptor beta chain emerged from a study of cytomegalovirus exposure and HLA in healthy donors. Some clones are missing from TCRdb's copy, which holds only in-frame ones; the method was immunoSEQ multiplex PCR. The sample yields around 300,000 clones, over 75% seen once. Sequenced: PBMCs. This TCR derives from a woman in her late teens or twenties in good health and CMV-seronegative.

This chain's CDR3 is CASSLILSGKYNEQFF. For the CDR3, the DNA is TGTGCCAGCAGCTTAATCTTGAGCGGGAAGTACAATGAGCAGTTCTTC. The genes are TRBV11-2 and TRBJ2-1; the match to TRBD2 covers 7 bases. V shed 2 bases and J 4 bases; nucleotides not matched to a gene: 8. CDR1 is SGHAT, CDR2 FQNNGV, per germline. The CDR3 is 16 amino acids.